Sequencing of this T cell receptor (beta chain) was carried out in a study of blood T cells in healthy people across ages. The study drew donors from healthy Caucasian individuals in Russia aged roughly 6 to 90. A few counts support this clonotype. As yet, its antigen is unknown. Primed by a sample-barcoded 5' primer and a J-beta primer mix, a second PCR proceeded for about 7 to 12 cycles. One entry per CDR3 protein results from TCRdb running MiXCR on the 5' RACE reads. The repertoire includes hundreds of thousands of distinct CDR3 sequences, around 48% of them detected once, and 25% to 35% sits in the top ten. This CDR3 is built from 13 residues. J lost 5 bases, V lost 4 bases, and 3 bases had no gene match. Germline CDR1 LGHDT, CDR2 YNNKEL (reference sequence). Study-level points and caveats: Naive T cell percentage by flow cytometry tracked strongly with beta diversity. It was the long-lived donors that had more naive CD4+ cells and higher diversity than aged donors. With age, beta diversity per million T cells declined roughly linearly, significantly by 30 to 40.

The chain is built from TRBV3-1 and TRBJ2-3, with 7 bases lining up with TRBD1. Sequencing used blood. This clonotype originated in a woman aged 60-70 years in good health. CDR3 sequence (DNA): TGTGCCAGCAGCCCTACAGGGGAAGATACGCAGTATTTT. Translating it yields CASSPTGEDTQYF.